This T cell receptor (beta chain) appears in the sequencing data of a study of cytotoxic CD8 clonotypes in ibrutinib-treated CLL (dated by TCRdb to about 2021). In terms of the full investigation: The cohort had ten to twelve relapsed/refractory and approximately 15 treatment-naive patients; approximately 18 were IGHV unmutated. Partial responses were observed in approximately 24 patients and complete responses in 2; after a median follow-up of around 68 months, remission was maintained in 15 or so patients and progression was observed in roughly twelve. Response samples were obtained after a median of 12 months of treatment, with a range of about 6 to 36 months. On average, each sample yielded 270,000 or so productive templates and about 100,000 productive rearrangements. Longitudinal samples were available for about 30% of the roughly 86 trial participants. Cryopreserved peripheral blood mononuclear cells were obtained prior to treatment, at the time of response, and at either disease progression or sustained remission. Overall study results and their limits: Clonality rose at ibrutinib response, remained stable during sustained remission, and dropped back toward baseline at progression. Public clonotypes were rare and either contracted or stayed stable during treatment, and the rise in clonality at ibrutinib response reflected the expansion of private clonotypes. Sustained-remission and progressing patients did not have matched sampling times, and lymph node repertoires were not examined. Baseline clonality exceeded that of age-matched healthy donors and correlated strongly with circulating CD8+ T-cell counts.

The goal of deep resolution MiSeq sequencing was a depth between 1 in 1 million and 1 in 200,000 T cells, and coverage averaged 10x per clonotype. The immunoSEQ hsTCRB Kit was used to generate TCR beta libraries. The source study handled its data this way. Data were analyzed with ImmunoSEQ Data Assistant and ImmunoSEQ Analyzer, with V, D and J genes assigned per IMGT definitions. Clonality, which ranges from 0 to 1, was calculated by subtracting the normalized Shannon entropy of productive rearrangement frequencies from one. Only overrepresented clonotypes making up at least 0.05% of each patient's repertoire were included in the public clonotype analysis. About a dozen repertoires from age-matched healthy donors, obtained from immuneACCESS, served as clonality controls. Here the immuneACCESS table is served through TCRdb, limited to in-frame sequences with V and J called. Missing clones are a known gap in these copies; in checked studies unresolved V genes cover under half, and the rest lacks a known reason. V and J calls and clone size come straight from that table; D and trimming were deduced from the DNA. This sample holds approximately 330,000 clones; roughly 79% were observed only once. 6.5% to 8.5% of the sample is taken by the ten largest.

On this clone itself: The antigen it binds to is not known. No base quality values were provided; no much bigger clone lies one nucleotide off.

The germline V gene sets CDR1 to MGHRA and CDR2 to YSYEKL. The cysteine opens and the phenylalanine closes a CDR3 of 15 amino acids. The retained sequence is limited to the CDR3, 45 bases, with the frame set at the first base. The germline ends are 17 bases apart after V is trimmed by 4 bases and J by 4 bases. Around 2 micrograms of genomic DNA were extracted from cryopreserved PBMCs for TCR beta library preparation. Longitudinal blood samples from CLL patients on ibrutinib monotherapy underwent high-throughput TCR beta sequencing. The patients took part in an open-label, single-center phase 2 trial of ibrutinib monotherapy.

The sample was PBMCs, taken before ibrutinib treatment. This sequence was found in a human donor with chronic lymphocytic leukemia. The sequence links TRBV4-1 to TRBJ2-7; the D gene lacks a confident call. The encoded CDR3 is CASSPVWTSRYEQYF. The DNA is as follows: TGCGCCAGCAGCCCCGTATGGACGAGCAGATACGAGCAGTACTTC.